These T cell receptor beta chains were read from a single sample in a study of blood T cell repertoires in COVID-19. The table came from immunoSEQ multiplex PCR; TCRdb's copy has only in-frame clones and leaves some out. This table has over 55,000 clones, more than 75% appearing once. Material: peripheral blood. These receptors were taken from a human donor in a cohort sampled during active COVID-19. CDR3s include the opening cysteine and the closing phenylalanine or tryptophan. The D gene is left open where the match is weak. The size of a clone is reported for some rows only, either as once, few or many, or as a class for expanded clones.

>TRBV7-2|TRBJ1-2|-|-
CASSLAPGGYGYTF
TGTGCCAGCAGCTTAGCGCCGGGAGGCTATGGCTACACCTTC
>TRBV10-3|TRBJ2-7|-|TRBD1
CAITQDRSSYEQYF
TGTGCCATCACCCAGGACAGGAGCTCCTACGAGCAGTACTTC
>TRBV19|TRBJ2-7|once|TRBD1
CASSIGTGVLDEQYF
TGTGCCAGTAGTATCGGGACAGGGGTTCTCGACGAGCAGTACTTC
>TRBV19|TRBJ2-7|-|-
CASSMGRVGYEQYF
TGTGCCAGTAGTATGGGGCGTGTTGGGTACGAGCAGTACTTC
>TRBV7-2|TRBJ2-7|few|-
CASSLSGQTYEQYF
TGTGCCAGCAGCTTATCCGGTCAAACCTACGAGCAGTACTTC
>TRBV10-3|TRBJ2-7|-|-
CATWTASGDEQYF
TGTGCCACCTGGACAGCCAGCGGCGACGAGCAGTACTTC
>TRBV5-4|TRBJ2-7|once|TRBD1
CASRTDRGREQYF
TGTGCCAGCAGGACCGACAGGGGGCGCGAGCAGTACTTC
>TRBV6-2/TRBV6-3|TRBJ1-6|-|TRBD1
CASSYPRPGQLSERYSPLHF
TGTGCCAGCAGTTATCCCCGCCCGGGACAGCTCTCGGAACGTTATTCACCCCTCCACTTT
>TRBV28|TRBJ1-2|-|-
CASSTTGGYTF
TGTGCCAGCAGTACGACAGGTGGCTACACCTTC
>TRBV29-1|TRBJ2-7|-|-
CSVEGRDSYEQYF
TGCAGCGTTGAAGGCAGGGACTCCTACGAGCAGTACTTC
>TRBV5-4|TRBJ1-4|-|-
CASSLTGELPRGKLFF
TGTGCCAGCAGCTTGACCGGGGAGCTACCCCGAGGAAAACTGTTTTTT
>TRBV2|TRBJ1-1|-|-
CASSEDPRFTEAFF
TGTGCCAGCAGTGAAGATCCCAGGTTTACTGAAGCTTTCTTT
>TRBV6-5|TRBJ1-1|-|TRBD1
CASTMRETGTAAFF
TGTGCCAGCACCATGAGGGAGACAGGGACAGCAGCTTTCTTT
>TRBV7-8|TRBJ1-5|-|-
CASSFTGFPQHF
TGTGCCAGCAGCTTTACAGGGTTCCCCCAGCATTTT
>TRBV9|TRBJ1-1|-|-
CASSVAPNRENTEAFF
TGTGCCAGCAGCGTAGCTCCCAACAGGGAGAACACTGAAGCTTTCTTT
>TRBV28|TRBJ1-5|-|-
CASSPSGGTNQPQHF
TGTGCCAGCAGCCCCTCGGGGGGGACGAATCAGCCCCAGCATTTT
>TRBV5-1|TRBJ2-7|-|TRBD1
CASSGQGAYEQYF
TGCGCCAGCTCTGGACAGGGTGCCTACGAGCAGTACTTC
>TRBV11-3|TRBJ2-7|-|-
CASSLQQGPLDEQYF
TGTGCCAGCAGCCTCCAACAGGGCCCCCTGGACGAGCAGTACTTC
>TRBV19|TRBJ1-2|-|TRBD1
CASSRWTGGIYGYTF
TGTGCCAGTAGCCGTTGGACAGGGGGCATCTATGGCTACACCTTC
>TRBV11-2|TRBJ2-5|-|-
CASSSVASQETQYF
TGTGCCAGCAGCTCAGTGGCTTCCCAAGAGACCCAGTACTTC